This entry lists 16 T cell receptor beta chains sequenced from one sample in a study of T cells in Graves' hyperthyroidism and ophthalmopathy. RNA transcripts were the template for amplifying TCR beta CDR3 regions. First-round RT-PCR of the TCR CDR3 relied on the HTBI primer set. Via MiXCR, TCRdb re-called the multiplex PCR reads, giving one row per CDR3 protein. The table records about 580,000 distinct CDR3 sequences, more than 45% of them present only once. Sequences were obtained from peripheral blood or thyroid tissue (not recorded which). The receptors here all came from a woman aged 18-29 years with Graves' hyperthyroidism.

This chain joins TRBV3-1 and TRBJ2-7; 9 bases are shared with TRBD1. The V segment lost 0 bases and the J segment 2 bases; nucleotides outside the gene matches: 11. The CDR3 length is 18 residues. The germline V gene has CDR1 LGHDT and CDR2 YNNKEL (reference sequence). CDR3 in amino acids: CASSQDGQPGQGAYEQYF. The CDR3 DNA reads TGTGCCAGCAGCCAAGATGGGCAGCCGGGACAGGGTGCCTACGAGCAGTACTTC.

In its sample, this clonotype was seen a few times. This chain uses TRBV29-1 with TRBJ1-1, with D maybe TRBD1 (5 bases). The CDR3 runs to 12 residues. Germline lookup yields CDR1 SQVTM and CDR2 ANQGSEA. V lost 6 bases and J lost 2, with 10 bases in between. CDR3 amino acids: CSVRDSNTEAFF. The CDR3 DNA is TGCAGCGTCCGGGACTCAAACACTGAAGCTTTCTTT.

Worth noting for this clonotype: At one end the junction does not follow the germline gene, possibly because of a read error. The chain is built from TRBV12-5 and TRBJ1-1, with unresolved D. The CDR3 has 13 residues. Germline CDR1 LGHNT, CDR2 FRNRAP. The CDR3 nucleotides are TGTGCTGGTGGTTTGACCCTGAACACTGAAGCTTTCTTT. Translation gives CAGGLTLNTEAFF.

This clonotype was seen at least ten times. The J gene is TRBJ1-6, the V gene TRBV7-9; possibly TRBD1 for D (5 bases). This CDR3 comprises 12 residues. Trimming shortened V by 6 bases and J by 9 bases, and 9 bases separated the two germline ends. Germline V gene data show CDR1 as SEHNR and CDR2 as FQNEAQ (reference sequence). CDR3 amino acids: CASSRGGSPLHF. CDR3 sequence (DNA): TGTGCCAGCAGTAGGGGCGGTTCACCCCTCCACTTT.

As concerns this clonotype: This is likely a read error, given that the CDR3 carries no conserved phenylalanine or tryptophan at its end. The limits of the CDR3 on the DNA are not certain, so only TCRdb's listed CDR3 is given. The chain links TRBV2 to TRBJ1-1. Counting both end residues, the CDR3 totals 10 amino acids. Germline CDR1 SNHLY, CDR2 FYNNEI. This CDR3 is CASTSPTAFY.

Worth noting for this clonotype: An end of the junction differs from the germline gene, which may be a read error. The CDR3: CAISDWVGQQETQYF. The DNA of the CDR3 is TGTGCCATCAGTGATTGGGTTGGACAGCAAGAGACCCAGTACTTC. The V call is TRBV12-3 or TRBV12-4, the J call TRBJ2-5, with D perhaps matching TRBD1 (6 bases). This CDR3 is built from 15 residues.

V and J are TRBV11-3 and TRBJ2-2; 7 bases are shared with TRBD1. The CDR3 contains 15 residues. V lost 5 bases, J lost 5 bases, and 8 bases stayed unmatched. Per the germline V gene, CDR1 is SGHNT and CDR2 is YENEEA. Here the CDR3 DNA reads TGTGCCAGCAGCGCCCGGGACAGCTGGACCGGGGAGCTGTTTTTT. Protein: CASSARDSWTGELFF.

This clonotype was seen at least ten times. The chain is built from TRBV4-1 and TRBJ2-5; 8 bases align to TRBD1. The germline CDR1 and CDR2 sequences are MGHRA and YSYEKL. The CDR3 has 15 residues. V lost 2 bases to trimming and J lost 5 bases; unmatched junction nucleotides: 7. The CDR3 here is CASSQTQGAFETQYF. The CDR3 coding sequence is TGCGCCAGCAGCCAAACCCAGGGGGCTTTTGAGACCCAGTACTTC.

This clonotype showed up many times. This sequence joins TRBV2 and TRBJ2-7, with a tentative D call TRBD1 (5 bases). The germline V and J ends were trimmed by 0 bases and 2 bases, with 11 bases remaining between them. This CDR3 comprises 15 residues. Germline loops: CDR1 SNHLY, CDR2 FYNNEI. The CDR3 loop reads CASSEAVRQTYEQYF. CDR3 DNA: TGTGCCAGCAGTGAAGCGGTTCGACAGACCTACGAGCAGTACTTC.

This clonotype was found many times. This chain joins TRBV6-5 and TRBJ2-7, with a weak D call TRBD2 (6 bases). Per germline, CDR1 MNHEY and CDR2 SVGAGI. CDR3 length: 14 amino acids. Trimming took off 4 bases at V and 4 bases at J, with 14 bases between the two ends. The CDR3 loop reads CASSLDYSVYEQYF. Here the CDR3 DNA reads TGTGCCAGCAGTTTGGACTACTCTGTGTACGAGCAGTACTTC.

This clonotype was seen at least ten times. V is TRBV6-5 and J is TRBJ2-5, with TRBD2 identical over 15 bases. V shed 2 bases and J 5 bases; nucleotides not matched to a gene: 6. The CDR3 extends over 17 amino acids. In germline, CDR1 is MNHEY, CDR2 SVGAGI. CDR3 DNA: TGTGCCAGCAGTTACCCAGCCGGGACTAGCGGGGGGGAGACCCAGTACTTC. Encoded protein: CASSYPAGTSGGETQYF.

This clonotype was seen ten or more times. The V gene is TRBV7-6, the J gene TRBJ1-3; D is ambiguous. V lost 5 bases and J lost 6, with 17 bases in between. CDR1 and CDR2 (germline): SGHVS, FNYEAQ. CDR3 length: 15 amino acids. CDR3 amino acids: CASSAGLRSENTIYF. In DNA, the CDR3 is TGTGCCAGCAGCGCCGGACTGAGGAGTGAAAACACCATATATTTT.

This chain joins TRBV24-1 and TRBJ2-2; TRBD2 aligns across 7 bases. The germline gives CDR1 KGHDR, CDR2 SFDVKD. J was trimmed by 3 bases and V by 4 bases; bases with no gene match: 10. This CDR3 is 17 amino acids long. In DNA, the CDR3 is TGTGCCACCAGTGACCACACCGGCGCGGGAGACACCGGGGAGCTGTTTTTT. This translates into CATSDHTGAGDTGELFF.

This clonotype was counted at least ten times. The CDR3 reads CATSRDRGDRDNQPQHF. CDR3 bases: TGTGCCACCAGCAGAGATCGAGGGGACAGGGATAATCAGCCCCAGCATTTT. The rearrangement uses TRBV15 and TRBJ1-5, with 9 bases aligning to TRBD1. J was trimmed by 4 bases and V by 0 bases; bases with no gene match: 7. This CDR3 spans 17 amino acids. Germline V gives CDR1 LNHNV, CDR2 YYDKDF (reference sequence).

This clonotype appeared many times. V usage is TRBV7-9 and J usage is TRBJ2-6; D remains ambiguous. This CDR3 is built from 15 residues. Germline assignment: CDR1 SEHNR and CDR2 FQNEAQ (reference sequence). Deletions cut 5 bases from V and 1 base from J, with 9 bases between. This CDR3 is CASSTVESGANVLTF. CDR3 sequence (DNA): TGTGCCAGCAGCACAGTGGAGTCTGGGGCCAACGTCCTGACTTTC. Full variable domain (rest looked up from reference TRBV7-9 and TRBJ2-6): DTGVSQNPRHKITKRGQNVTFRCDPISEHNRLYWYRQTLGQGPEFLTYFQNEAQLEKSRLLSDRFSAERPKGSFSTLEIQRTEQGDSAMYLCASSTVESGANVLTFGAGSRLTVL.

This clonotype was seen at least ten times. J is TRBJ1-3 and V is TRBV6-5, with D perhaps TRBD1 (5 bases). Germline CDR1 is MNHEY and CDR2 is SVGAGI. Trimming took off 7 bases at V and 3 bases at J, with 10 bases between the two ends. The CDR3 has 13 amino acids. Here the CDR3 reads CASTTTVGNTIYF. In DNA form, the CDR3 reads TGTGCCAGCACCACGACAGTTGGAAACACCATATATTTT.